This T cell receptor beta chain was found in a study of blood T cell repertoires in COVID-19. V lost 4 bases and J lost 2; bases outside the gene matches: 1. The germline V gene encodes CDR1 MNHEY and CDR2 SMNVEV (reference sequence). This CDR3 comprises 15 residues. Only in-frame clones appear in the TCRdb table, and some are missing; sequencing was by immunoSEQ multiplex PCR. The table lists about 250,000 clones, about 85% of them singletons. This TCR came from a woman aged 50 to 60 who had been exposed to COVID-19. The gene calls are TRBV27 and TRBJ2-1; TRBD2 matches at 11 bases. The sequencing input was PBMCs or T cells enriched from blood (not recorded which). CDR3 amino acids: CASSSSGGTYNEQFF. The CDR3 DNA sequence: TGTGCCAGCAGTTCTAGCGGGGGGACCTACAATGAGCAGTTCTTC.